These 9 T cell receptor beta chains came from one sample sequenced in a study of T cells expressing NK-cell markers. Reanalyzing the 5' RACE reads, TCRdb keeps one entry per CDR3 protein, without DNA. The sample totals about 460,000 distinct CDR3 sequences. The specimen was blood T cells: a sorted CD56 or NKG2C T cell subset, CD4+ or CD8+ T cells, or bulk PBMC T cells (not recorded which). Source of these receptors: a woman aged 50 to 60 in good health.

The chain employs TRBV4-1 and TRBJ2-1; the D gene TCRdb calls, TRBD2, cannot be checked with no DNA. The CDR3 has 17 amino acids. Germline assignment: CDR1 MGHRA and CDR2 YSYEKL. The CDR3 reads CASSQSPRDGGRGEQFF.

The rearrangement joins TRBV6-5 to TRBJ2-1; the TRBD2 assignment by TCRdb is unverifiable without DNA. Germline V gene data show CDR1 as MNHEY and CDR2 as SVGAGI. This CDR3 comprises 17 residues. The CDR3 is CATLPLGLAGNYNEQFF.

V gene TRBV9 combines with J gene TRBJ2-1; checking the TCRdb D call of TRBD1 is not possible without DNA. CDR1 is SGDLS and CDR2 is YYNGEE in the germline V gene. This CDR3 region has 13 residues. CDR3 region: CASSALRETKQFF. Based on the CDR3 plus reference TRBV9 and TRBJ2-1, the full variable domain is DSGVTQTPKHLITATGQRVTLRCSPRSGDLSVYWYQQSLDQGLQFLIQYYNGEERAKGNILERFSAQQFPDLHSELNLSSLELGDSALYFCASSALRETKQFFGPGTRLTVL.

The CDR3 protein is CASSLGGNSGNTIYF. J is TRBJ1-3 and V is TRBV11-3. In germline, CDR1 is SGHNT, CDR2 YENEEA. This CDR3 has 15 residues.

This rearrangement joins TRBV20-1 to TRBJ2-2; checking the TCRdb D call of TRBD2 is not possible without DNA. The CDR3 is made up of 15 amino acids. Germline CDR1 DFQATT, CDR2 SNEGSKA (reference sequence). The CDR3 sequence: CSAPLAGVDTGELFF.

The chain employs TRBV5-5 and TRBJ2-2; no DNA is available, so the TRBD2 call from TCRdb remains unchecked. CDR3 length: 18 residues. Germline V gene lookup returns CDR1 SGHKS and CDR2 YYEKEE (reference sequence). The CDR3 region is CASSLRVSLAGWAGELFF.

The V call is TRBV20-1, the J call TRBJ2-1; the TCRdb D gene call, TRBD2, has no DNA to confirm it. The CDR3 sequence is 15 residues long. Germline CDR1 DFQATT, CDR2 SNEGSKA (reference sequence). CDR3 sequence reads: CSASGVLAGYNEQFF.

The chain carries TRBV6-1 and TRBJ1-2; TCRdb selects TRBD1, and the lack of DNA leaves this call unchecked. Germline-derived CDR1 and CDR2 are MNHNS and SASEGT. CDR3 length: 13 amino acids. The CDR3 region is CASNRDGNYGYTF.

V and J are TRBV12-3 or TRBV12-4 and TRBJ2-5; TCRdb outputs TRBD1, but without DNA this stays unchecked. CDR3 size: 14 residues. The CDR3 sequence is CASSFNGIQETQYF.